These T cell receptor beta chains were read from a single sample in a study of vaccination and CD4 T cells after COVID-19. Antigens for these TCRs are unknown. MiXCR, applied by TCRdb to the PCR reads, yields one record per CDR3 protein. The sample carries some 13,000 distinct CDR3 sequences, roughly 30% recorded once. The sequenced sample was cultured CD4+ T cells from blood. These receptors originate from a human donor with COVID-19. Both conserved end residues are part of each CDR3. The order of the fields is V gene, J gene, clone size, D gene, CDR3 protein, CDR3 DNA. The D gene is left open where the match is weak. The size of a clone is reported for some rows only, either as once, few or many, or as a class for expanded clones.

v_gene: TRBV6-5
j_gene: TRBJ1-5
abundance: medium-sized
d_gene: NA
CDR3aa: CASSFKGNQPQHF
CDR3nt: TGTGCCAGCAGTTTTAAGGGGAATCAGCCCCAGCATTTT

v_gene: TRBV30
j_gene: TRBJ1-5
abundance: NA
d_gene: NA
CDR3aa: CAWIPQGYNQPQHF
CDR3nt: TGTGCCTGGATCCCTCAGGGGTACAATCAGCCCCAGCATTTT

v_gene: TRBV7-6
j_gene: TRBJ1-1
abundance: NA
d_gene: TRBD1
CDR3aa: CASSPPRGQMNTEAFF
CDR3nt: TGTGCCAGCAGCCCCCCGCGGGGACAGATGAACACTGAAGCTTTCTTT

v_gene: TRBV6-1
j_gene: TRBJ2-7
abundance: few
d_gene: TRBD1
CDR3aa: CASTPGQGYEQYF
CDR3nt: TGTGCCAGCACCCCGGGACAGGGGTACGAGCAGTACTTC

v_gene: TRBV20-1
j_gene: TRBJ1-6
abundance: NA
d_gene: NA
CDR3aa: CSAAPGPSYNSPLHF
CDR3nt: TGCAGTGCCGCCCCGGGGCCCTCCTATAATTCACCCCTCCACTTT

v_gene: TRBV19
j_gene: TRBJ1-5
abundance: NA
d_gene: TRBD1
CDR3aa: CASSALLRDRGRGTNQPQHF
CDR3nt: TGTGCCAGTAGTGCACTCCTCCGGGACAGGGGAAGGGGAACAAATCAGCCCCAGCATTTT

v_gene: TRBV28
j_gene: TRBJ1-2
abundance: NA
d_gene: NA
CDR3aa: CASSQGYGYTF
CDR3nt: TGTGCCAGCAGTCAAGGCTATGGCTACACCTTC

v_gene: TRBV20-1
j_gene: TRBJ1-5
abundance: few
d_gene: NA
CDR3aa: CSAQKMFGEGNQPQHF
CDR3nt: TGCAGTGCCCAAAAGATGTTTGGAGAGGGGAATCAGCCCCAGCATTTT

v_gene: TRBV20-1
j_gene: TRBJ2-5
abundance: few
d_gene: NA
CDR3aa: CSARVVVLGETQYF
CDR3nt: TGCAGTGCTAGGGTGGTCGTTCTAGGAGAGACCCAGTACTTC

v_gene: TRBV20-1
j_gene: TRBJ1-5
abundance: few
d_gene: NA
CDR3aa: CSASRGAGQPQHF
CDR3nt: TGCAGTGCTAGTCGGGGGGCGGGTCAGCCCCAGCATTTT

v_gene: TRBV6-2/TRBV6-3
j_gene: TRBJ2-5
abundance: few
d_gene: TRBD2
CDR3aa: CASSSGATSGPRETQYF
CDR3nt: TGTGCCAGCAGTTCGGGGGCTACTAGCGGGCCTCGGGAGACCCAGTACTTC

v_gene: TRBV2
j_gene: TRBJ1-5
abundance: NA
d_gene: NA
CDR3aa: CASSEARGAGRNQPQHF
CDR3nt: TGTGCCAGCAGTGAAGCGAGGGGAGCCGGGCGCAATCAGCCCCAGCATTTT

v_gene: TRBV7-7
j_gene: TRBJ2-1
abundance: NA
d_gene: NA
CDR3aa: CASSLLGVGVNGNEQFF
CDR3nt: TGTGCTAGCAGCTTACTGGGGGTCGGGGTCAACGGGAATGAGCAGTTCTTC

v_gene: TRBV20-1
j_gene: TRBJ1-2
abundance: few
d_gene: NA
CDR3aa: CSAREQGLGARF
CDR3nt: TGCAGTGCTAGAGAGCAGGGACTAGGGGCCCGCTTC

v_gene: TRBV27
j_gene: TRBJ2-7
abundance: few
d_gene: NA
CDR3aa: CASSPLTAAARGSYEQYF
CDR3nt: TGTGCCAGCAGTCCGTTGACAGCAGCTGCCCGGGGCTCCTACGAGCAGTACTTC